What follows are 18 T cell receptor beta chains derived from one specimen sequenced in a study of CD8 T cells in Susac syndrome. After extraction with the RNeasy kit, 0.5 to 1 ug of the RNA was reverse transcribed using random hexamers. MiXCR, applied by TCRdb to the immunoSEQ multiplex PCR reads, yields one record per CDR3 protein. Of around 160,000 distinct CDR3 sequences listed, around 95% are singletons. Sequences were obtained from CD4+ T cells from PBMCs. The receptors derive from a human donor in good health.

In its sample, this clonotype was seen once. One junction end disagrees with the germline gene, perhaps due to a read error. The J gene is TRBJ1-2, the V gene TRBV7-9; the D is unclear. This CDR3 contains 12 residues. Per germline, CDR1 SEHNR and CDR2 FQNEAQ (reference sequence). CDR3 coding DNA: TGTGCCAGCAGCTTAGAGGAAGGACCTTCAGCCTTC. Protein product: CASSLEEGPSAF.

This clonotype was observed once. This chain uses TRBV15 with TRBJ2-5; tentative D call: TRBD2 (6 bases). The germline V gene encodes CDR1 LNHNV and CDR2 YYDKDF (reference sequence). The CDR3 is made up of 17 amino acids. Deletions cut 3 bases from V and 3 bases from J, with 20 bases between. CDR3 sequence (DNA): TGTGCCACCAGCAGCCGCCCGACTAGTTATGGAGAAGAGACCCAGTACTTC. This encodes CATSSRPTSYGEETQYF. Complete variable domain (other parts from reference TRBV15 and TRBJ2-5): DAMVIQNPRYQVTQFGKPVTLSCSQTLNHNVMYWYQQKSSQAPKLLFHYYDKDFNNEADTPDNFQSRRPNTSFCFLDIRSPGLGDTAMYLCATSSRPTSYGEETQYFGPGTRLLVL.

The gene calls are TRBV25-1 and TRBJ2-1, with TRBD2 matching 7 bases. Germline-derived CDR1 and CDR2 are MGHDK and SYGVNS. Trimming at V came to 5 bases and at J to 6 bases, leaving 7 bases not matched to a gene. This CDR3 has 14 residues. The CDR3 sequence is CASSTPGLLNEQFF. DNA for the CDR3: TGTGCCAGCAGTACCCCGGGACTACTCAATGAGCAGTTCTTC.

The chain couples TRBV29-1 to TRBJ1-2, with D possibly matching TRBD1 (5 bases). CDR3 size: 12 residues. Germline CDR1 is SQVTM and CDR2 is ANQGSEA. V was cut by 7 bases and J by 4 bases, with 13 bases left in between. The CDR3 nucleotides read TGCAGCGCCGAACGGGGGTTCTATGGCTACACCTTC. It translates to CSAERGFYGYTF.

This rearrangement joins TRBV23-1 to TRBJ2-7; D ambiguous. TRBV23-1 is identified as an open reading frame with a role that is uncertain. The V and J ends lost 3 bases and 6 bases respectively, with 18 bases between them. The CDR3 spans 15 residues. This CDR3 is CASSHPPGPVGEQYF. DNA for the CDR3: TGCGCCAGCAGTCACCCCCCTGGGCCAGTCGGCGAGCAGTACTTC.

This clonotype has just a few counts. The rearrangement links TRBV5-4 to TRBJ1-3; D is unclear. The V gene's germline CDR1 is SGHNT and CDR2 YYREEE (reference sequence). The V end lost 4 bases, the J end lost 0 bases, and 8 bases lay between the germline ends. The CDR3 sequence is 14 residues long. The CDR3: CASSQPDSGNTIYF. CDR3 nucleotide sequence: TGTGCCAGCAGCCAGCCGGACTCTGGAAACACCATATATTTT.

The J gene is TRBJ1-3, the V gene TRBV6-2 or TRBV6-3; no clear D gene. Germline V gives CDR1 MNHEY, CDR2 SVGEGT. Trimming removed 6 bases at V and 1 base at J, with 13 bases between. The CDR3 loop spans 15 amino acids. In DNA form, the CDR3 reads TGTGCCAGCAGCCCCCCCGATCCTTCTGGAAACACCATATATTTT. The encoded protein is CASSPPDPSGNTIYF.

This clonotype has a handful of counts. The chain links TRBV29-1 to TRBJ2-7; D gene ambiguous. Trimming stripped 4 bases from V and 0 bases from J, with 7 bases between. The CDR3 runs 12 residues. Germline values: CDR1 SQVTM, CDR2 ANQGSEA. This CDR3 is CSVGPSSYEQYF. The CDR3 coding sequence is TGCAGCGTTGGCCCCAGCTCCTACGAGCAGTACTTC.

V usage is TRBV29-1 and J usage is TRBJ2-7; TRBD1 agrees at 9 bases. J was trimmed by 2 bases and V by 4 bases; bases with no gene match: 6. CDR1 and CDR2 from the germline V gene are SQVTM and ANQGSEA. The CDR3 sequence is 14 residues long. CDR3 loop: CSVVPGQGTYEQYF. The CDR3 DNA follows: TGCAGCGTTGTACCGGGACAGGGAACCTACGAGCAGTACTTC.

The chain recombines TRBV5-6 with TRBJ1-6, with a possible D match to TRBD1 (5 bases). CDR1 SGHDT and CDR2 YYEEEE come from the germline V gene. The germline V and J ends were trimmed by 4 bases and 8 bases, with 13 bases remaining between them. The CDR3 has 14 amino acids. The CDR3 here is CASSQRQSDSPLHF. The CDR3 nucleotides read TGTGCCAGCAGCCAAAGACAGTCCGATTCACCCCTCCACTTT.

V gene TRBV7-2 combines with J gene TRBJ2-7, with D perhaps TRBD1 (6 bases). The CDR3 is 13 amino acids. The germline V and J ends were trimmed by 5 bases and 6 bases, with 14 bases remaining between them. The germline V gene encodes CDR1 SGHTA and CDR2 FQGNSA. CDR3: CASSPVGGFEQYF. For the CDR3, the DNA is TGTGCCAGCAGCCCCGTAGGGGGTTTCGAGCAGTACTTC. The full variable domain, completed using reference TRBV7-2 and TRBJ2-7, is GAGVSQSPSNKVTEKGKDVELRCDPISGHTALYWYRQSLGQGLEFLIYFQGNSAPDKSGLPSDRFSAERTGGSVSTLTIQRTQQEDSAVYLCASSPVGGFEQYFGPGTRLTVT.

This chain links TRBV15 with TRBJ2-5; D not certain. CDR3 length: 12 amino acids. From germline, CDR1 is LNHNV and CDR2 YYDKDF (reference sequence). The ends were cut back, 4 bases at V and 5 bases at J, with 8 bases in the middle. The CDR3 loop is CATSMSLETQYF. The CDR3 bases are TGTGCCACCAGCATGAGCTTGGAGACCCAGTACTTC.

This chain joins TRBV29-1 and TRBJ2-5; TRBD1 aligns across 9 bases. This CDR3 is built from 13 residues. Germline V gene sequence: CDR1 SQVTM, CDR2 ANQGSEA. V trimming: 7 bases; J trimming: 5 bases; junction bases outside the gene matches: 8. The CDR3 region has the DNA TGCAGCGCCGAACAGGGGGCAGGGGAGACCCAGTACTTC. Protein sequence: CSAEQGAGETQYF.

This sequence joins TRBV5-4 and TRBJ1-2, with 8 positions matching TRBD1. The V gene's germline CDR1 is SGHNT and CDR2 YYREEE (reference sequence). Unmatched junction bases numbered 10, after V lost 9 bases and J lost 3 bases. The CDR3 covers 14 residues. For the CDR3, the DNA is TGTGCCACCACCTCCGGGACAGGTTACTATGGCTACACCTTC. Translating gives CATTSGTGYYGYTF.

This clonotype was seen a few times. Sequence at one end of the junction differs from germline and may be a read error. V usage is TRBV2 and J usage is TRBJ1-1; D gene ambiguous. The CDR3 runs 13 residues. Germline V CDR1 and CDR2: SNHLY, FYNNEI. CDR3 residues: CASSPSLNTEAFF. DNA for the CDR3: TGCGCCAGCTCCCCCAGTCTGAACACTGAAGCTTTCTTT.

This clonotype was seen just once. V gene TRBV11-2 combines with J gene TRBJ1-5; D gene unclear. CDR1 and CDR2 (germline): SGHAT, FQNNGV. Trimming left V 2 bases short and J 5 bases short, with 7 bases between. The CDR3 is made up of 13 amino acids. The CDR3 bases are TGTGCCAGCAGCTTAACCGGGGATCAGCCCCAGCATTTT. Its protein is CASSLTGDQPQHF.

V is TRBV6-5 and J is TRBJ2-5, with TRBD2 as a possible D gene (6 bases). Trimming shortened V by 0 bases and J by 7 bases, and 15 bases separated the two germline ends. Looked up from germline, CDR1 is MNHEY and CDR2 is SVGAGI. The CDR3 is made up of 15 amino acids. CDR3 protein: CASSYSKGMGGTQYF. CDR3 sequence (DNA): TGTGCCAGCAGTTACTCGAAGGGTATGGGGGGGACCCAGTACTTC.

The V call is TRBV29-1, the J call TRBJ1-6; D possibly corresponds to TRBD1 (6 bases). This CDR3 is built from 14 residues. Trimming stripped 4 bases from V and 7 bases from J, with 14 bases between. Germline CDR1 and CDR2: SQVTM and ANQGSEA. CDR3 in amino acids: CSVAVGQPNSPLHF. Here the CDR3 DNA reads TGCAGCGTTGCAGTTGGACAGCCAAATTCACCCCTCCACTTT.